These 21 T cell receptor beta chains originate from one sample sequenced in a study of breast tumors, draining lymph nodes, adjacent tissues. TCRdb reprocessed the multiplex PCR reads via MiXCR and lists one record per CDR3 protein. The sample records around 290,000 distinct CDR3 sequences, 30% to 35% being singletons. Samples came from axillary lymph nodes draining the breast cancer. The sample comprised axillary lymph node tissue. The receptors come from a female donor with breast cancer. Some clones in this sample may be carry-over from other donors' samples.

This clonotype was recorded at least ten times. The chain combines TRBV20-1 with TRBJ1-2; D call uncertain. V was cut by 5 bases and J by 0 bases, with 10 bases left in between. The CDR3 runs 13 residues. The V gene's germline CDR1 is DFQATT and CDR2 SNEGSKA (reference sequence). The CDR3 reads CSAERSANYGYTF. The CDR3 region has the DNA TGCAGTGCTGAGAGGTCAGCTAACTATGGCTACACCTTC.

This clonotype has a count of ten or more. The chain couples TRBV11-2 to TRBJ2-5; the match to TRBD2 covers 9 bases. V was clipped by 1 base and J by 4 bases; unmatched bases: 4. This CDR3 has 15 amino acids. Per the germline V gene, CDR1 is SGHAT and CDR2 is FQNNGV. The CDR3 DNA reads TGTGCCAGCAGCTTAGGTAGCGGGAGCGCAGAGACCCAGTACTTC. This translates into CASSLGSGSAETQYF.

The chain recombines TRBV15 with TRBJ2-3; D is uncertain. Germline CDR1 LNHNV, CDR2 YYDKDF (reference sequence). The CDR3 has 14 residues. V was clipped by 3 bases and J by 3 bases, with 10 bases between them. DNA of the CDR3: TGTGCCACCAGCAGCTTAGCCTCTACAGATACGCAGTATTTT. It translates to CATSSLASTDTQYF.

This clonotype has at least ten counts. The chain combines TRBV19 with TRBJ1-2; 10 nucleotides agree with TRBD1. Germline V gene sequence: CDR1 LNHDA, CDR2 SQIVND (reference sequence). The CDR3 is made up of 14 amino acids. The trim removed 6 bases at V and 6 bases at J, leaving 7 bases unmatched. The CDR3 DNA is TGTGCCAGTAGAGTCCGGGACAGGGGCAATGGCTACACCTTC. It yields the protein CASRVRDRGNGYTF. The variable domain in full, completed from reference TRBV19 and TRBJ1-2, reads DGGITQSPKYLFRKEGQNVTLSCEQNLNHDAMYWYRQDPGQGLRLIYYSQIVNDFQKGDIAEGYSVSREKKESFPLTVTSAQKNPTAFYLCASRVRDRGNGYTFGSGTRLTVV.

The J gene is TRBJ2-3, the V gene TRBV2, with 9 nucleotides matching TRBD2. CDR1 SNHLY and CDR2 FYNNEI come from the germline V gene. The CDR3 is 15 residues long. Written as DNA, the CDR3 is TGTGCTAGAGTGGCTAGCGGGGCCCACACAGATACGCAGTATTTT. Its protein product is CARVASGAHTDTQYF.

This clonotype has at least ten counts. The chain is built from TRBV7-2 and TRBJ1-4; TRBD1 aligns across 8 bases. The J segment lost 7 bases and the V segment lost 4 bases, leaving 11 bases of the junction unmatched. From germline, CDR1 is SGHTA and CDR2 FQGNSA. CDR3 length equals 16 residues. The CDR3 loop reads CASSSGAGTGVEKLFF. The CDR3, as DNA: TGTGCCAGCAGCTCCGGAGCCGGGACAGGAGTTGAAAAACTGTTTTTT. Full variable domain (remainder filled in from reference TRBV7-2 and TRBJ1-4): GAGVSQSPSNKVTEKGKDVELRCDPISGHTALYWYRQSLGQGLEFLIYFQGNSAPDKSGLPSDRFSAERTGGSVSTLTIQRTQQEDSAVYLCASSSGAGTGVEKLFFGSGTQLSVL.

This clonotype has a handful of counts. A read error may be the cause here, since a much bigger clone is one base away. The J gene is TRBJ2-3, the V gene TRBV12-3 or TRBV12-4, with D possibly matching TRBD2 (6 bases). The CDR3 runs to 14 residues. V dropped 7 bases and J dropped 6 bases, with 17 bases sitting between them. CDR3 region: CASTHREWMDTQYF. The CDR3 DNA follows: TGTGCCAGCACCCACCGGGAGTGGATGGATACGCAGTATTTT.

This clonotype was recorded only once. A much more abundant neighbour one base away suggests this may be a read error. Given the absence of the conserved phenylalanine or tryptophan at the CDR3 end, a read error is likely. The V and J genes are TRBV6-5 and TRBJ2-6; tentative D call: TRBD2 (5 bases). Trimming took 4 bases from V and 2 from J, leaving 15 bases between them. Per the germline V gene, CDR1 is MNHEY and CDR2 is SVGAGI. CDR3 length: 17 amino acids. The CDR3 nucleotides are TGTGCCAGCAGTTCACACGACGGACTTGCTGGGGCCAACGTCCTGACTCTC. Encoded protein: CASSSHDGLAGANVLTL.

The sample holds many counts of this clonotype. The rearrangement joins TRBV19 to TRBJ2-2; 8 bases line up with TRBD2. J lost 6 bases, V lost 7 bases, and 7 bases had no gene match. The germline V gene has CDR1 LNHDA and CDR2 SQIVND (reference sequence). This CDR3 is 14 amino acids long. CDR3 sequence (DNA): TGTGCCAGTAACCACGGGAGGGGGGCCGGGGAGCTGTTTTTT. Translation: CASNHGRGAGELFF.

As to this clonotype: It may be a read error: a sequence one base away is much more abundant. This chain uses TRBV19 with TRBJ2-7; maybe TRBD2 (6 bases). This CDR3 is built from 15 residues. In germline, CDR1 is LNHDA, CDR2 SQIVND (reference sequence). The V end was cut by 3 bases, the J end by 2 bases, with 14 bases between. The CDR3 DNA sequence: TGTGCCAGTAGTATCACGAGCGGAGGGCCCTACGAGCAGTACTTC. This encodes CASSITSGGPYEQYF.

This clonotype was counted at least ten times. This chain joins TRBV10-1 and TRBJ1-2; D call uncertain. V shed 1 base and J shed 4 bases, with 7 bases lying between them. The CDR3 spans 13 residues. Germline loops: CDR1 WNHNN, CDR2 SYGVQD (reference sequence). CDR3 sequence reads: CASSELRTYGYTF. The CDR3 DNA is TGCGCCAGCAGTGAGTTACGGACCTATGGCTACACCTTC.

This chain connects TRBV10-3 to TRBJ2-2; D is unresolved. V was trimmed by 4 bases and J by 0 bases, leaving 0 bases between them. CDR3 length: 12 amino acids. Germline V lookup: CDR1 ENHRY, CDR2 SYGVKD. This CDR3 reads CAISANTGELFF. The CDR3 DNA reads TGTGCCATCAGTGCGAACACCGGGGAGCTGTTTTTT.

In this sample, this clonotype turned up many times. The rearrangement uses TRBV15 and TRBJ2-4; 9 bases line up with TRBD1. This CDR3 region has 17 residues. Looked up from germline, CDR1 is LNHNV and CDR2 is YYDKDF (reference sequence). Losses at the gene ends were 3 bases for V and 6 bases for J; bases not matched to a gene: 12. The CDR3 bases are TGTGCCACCAGCAGGGATACAGGGGGCCTGGGTAGAAACATTCAGTACTTC. Translation: CATSRDTGGLGRNIQYF.

In this sample, this clonotype turned up many times. This chain connects TRBV29-1 to TRBJ2-1, with TRBD2 as a possible D gene (6 bases). The CDR3 totals 12 residues. Trimming cost V 4 bases and J 6 bases, with 10 bases left between them. Per germline, CDR1 SQVTM and CDR2 ANQGSEA. DNA of the CDR3: TGCAGCGTTGTGCGGGAAAGCAATGAGCAGTTCTTC. This gives the protein CSVVRESNEQFF.

Concerning this clonotype itself: A read error may account for a junction end that differs from germline. V is TRBV5-5 and J is TRBJ2-5; 9 nucleotides match TRBD1. Germline V CDR1 and CDR2: SGHKS, YYEKEE (reference sequence). The CDR3 consists of 15 residues. The CDR3 here is CASRVQGADRQTQYF. DNA of the CDR3: TGCGCCAGCAGGGTACAGGGGGCAGATCGACAGACCCAGTACTTC.

The chain carries TRBV30 and TRBJ1-2; D not resolved. The germline V and J ends were trimmed by 4 bases and 2 bases, with 14 bases remaining between them. The CDR3 loop spans 14 amino acids. Germline V gives CDR1 GTSNPN, CDR2 SVGIG (reference sequence). The DNA of the CDR3 is TGTGCCTGGACTCCCCGGCCAGAAAACTATGGCTACACCTTC. Translation: CAWTPRPENYGYTF.

There are a few counts of this clonotype. A much larger clonotype is one base distant, so this may be a read error. J is TRBJ2-1 and V is TRBV29-1; possible D gene TRBD2, 7 bases. Germline V gene sequence: CDR1 SQVTM, CDR2 ANQGSEA. The CDR3 spans 14 residues. The CDR3 here is CGAEGGAVYNEQFF. CDR3 sequence (DNA): TGCGGCGCCGAGGGGGGGGCGGTCTACAATGAGCAGTTCTTC.

The chain has TRBV15 and TRBJ2-3; 13 bases agree with TRBD2. V was pared by 1 base and J by 0 bases, with 7 bases of the junction left unmatched. From germline, CDR1 is LNHNV and CDR2 YYDKDF (reference sequence). CDR3 length equals 19 residues. CDR3: CATSRGTSGSGRSTDTQYF. DNA of the CDR3: TGTGCCACCAGCAGAGGGACTAGCGGGAGTGGGCGAAGCACAGATACGCAGTATTTT.

This clonotype was counted ten times or more. The chain joins TRBV5-1 to TRBJ2-7; 8 bases are shared with TRBD2. Germline V gene data show CDR1 as SGHRS and CDR2 as YFSETQ. J was trimmed by 7 bases and V by 0 bases; bases with no gene match: 9. The CDR3 extends over 15 amino acids. The DNA of the CDR3 is TGCGCCAGCAGCTTGGGTAGCGGGGACCACTATGAGCAGTACTTC. As protein: CASSLGSGDHYEQYF.

This clonotype was picked up many times. The chain employs TRBV20-1 and TRBJ2-7; weak D call: TRBD2 (6 bases). In germline, CDR1 is DFQATT, CDR2 SNEGSKA (reference sequence). V gave up 1 base and J gave up 3 bases, with 7 bases separating them. This CDR3 has 12 residues. The chain's CDR3 is CSARGGGYEQYF. DNA for the CDR3: TGCAGTGCTAGAGGGGGAGGCTACGAGCAGTACTTC.

This clonotype occurred many times. The genes are TRBV7-2 and TRBJ2-7; D gene uncertain. V was clipped by 1 base and J by 3 bases, with 13 bases between them. The CDR3 runs 15 residues. Germline CDR1 SGHTA, CDR2 FQGNSA. The CDR3 spells CASSLDGSLGYEQYF. The CDR3 bases are TGTGCCAGCAGCTTAGACGGGTCCTTGGGCTACGAGCAGTACTTC.